Presented here are 24 T cell receptor beta chains from one specimen sequenced in a study of cytotoxic CD8 clonotypes in ibrutinib-treated CLL. Some clones are missing from TCRdb's copy, which holds only in-frame ones; the method was immunoSEQ multiplex PCR. The sample yields 45,000 or so clones, 50% to 65% seen once. The sample in question was PBMCs, obtained after 24 months of ibrutinib treatment. These receptor sequences come from a human donor with chronic lymphocytic leukemia.

The CDR3 sequence is CASSEWGGGGYTF. As DNA, the CDR3 is TGTGCCAGCAGTGAATGGGGGGGAGGTGGCTACACCTTC. The chain couples TRBV6-1 to TRBJ1-2; D perhaps matches TRBD1 (5 bases). Germline CDR1 MNHNS, CDR2 SASEGT. V was pared by 2 bases and J by 7 bases, with 11 bases between. The CDR3 contains 13 residues.

The V and J genes are TRBV6-1 and TRBJ2-2; TRBD1 aligns across 8 bases. The J segment lost 6 bases and the V segment lost 7 bases, leaving 4 bases of the junction unmatched. There are 13 residues in the CDR3. CDR1 MNHNS and CDR2 SASEGT come from the germline V gene. CDR3 sequence: CASNRGYPGELFF. CDR3 coding DNA: TGTGCCAGCAACAGGGGGTACCCCGGGGAGCTGTTTTTT.

This rearrangement joins TRBV19 to TRBJ2-7; the D gene could be TRBD1 or TRBD2 (5 bases each). CDR1 and CDR2 (germline): LNHDA, SQIVND (reference sequence). This CDR3 comprises 13 residues. The V end lost 11 bases, the J end lost 0 bases, and 14 bases lay between the germline ends. The CDR3 is CAVRGRSSYEQYF. DNA of the CDR3: TGTGCCGTTCGGGGCAGGAGCTCCTACGAGCAGTACTTC.

This chain links TRBV5-1 with TRBJ1-1; D perhaps matches TRBD1 (6 bases). This CDR3 spans 16 amino acids. CDR1 and CDR2 from the germline V gene are SGHRS and YFSETQ. V was clipped by 0 bases and J by 4 bases, with 16 bases between them. In nucleotides, the CDR3 is TGCGCCAGCAGCTTGGTGGGGGCCAGGGCTAGCACTGAAGCTTTCTTT. The encoded protein is CASSLVGARASTEAFF.

This chain uses TRBV5-1 with TRBJ2-1; D not resolved. Trimming removed 0 bases at V and 2 bases at J, with 6 bases between. The CDR3 length is 14 residues. Germline CDR1 reads SGHRS; CDR2 reads YFSETQ. CDR3 loop: CASSLVLTYNEQFF. For the CDR3, the DNA is TGCGCCAGCAGCTTGGTGTTAACCTACAATGAGCAGTTCTTC.

The V and J genes are TRBV7-8 and TRBJ1-2, with 9 bases identical to TRBD1. The CDR3 is made up of 18 amino acids. V was pared by 3 bases and J by 9 bases, with 20 bases of the junction left unmatched. Germline V gene data show CDR1 as SGHVS and CDR2 as FQNEAQ. CDR3 amino acids: CASSLRDRVDFSPLSYTF. In DNA, the CDR3 is TGTGCCAGCAGCTTGAGGGACAGGGTGGATTTTTCACCCTTGAGCTACACCTTC.

The rearrangement uses TRBV6-5 and TRBJ1-2, with a tentative D call TRBD1 (5 bases). The CDR3 contains 11 residues. V lost 5 bases and J lost 8, with 9 bases in between. CDR1 MNHEY and CDR2 SVGAGI come from the germline V gene. CDR3 nucleotide sequence: TGTGCCAGCAGTAACGGGGGAGGCTACACCTTC. Translation: CASSNGGGYTF.

The chain employs TRBV5-6 and TRBJ2-7; no definite D call. The germline V gene encodes CDR1 SGHDT and CDR2 YYEEEE. This CDR3 has 13 residues. V gave up 0 bases and J gave up 5 bases, with 9 bases separating them. DNA for the CDR3: TGTGCCAGCAGCTTGGTTACCGTCCACGAGCAGTACTTC. Translating it yields CASSLVTVHEQYF. Together with reference TRBV5-6 and TRBJ2-7, the CDR3 gives the full variable domain: DAGVTQSPTHLIKTRGQQVTLRCSPKSGHDTVSWYQQALGQGPQFIFQYYEEEERQRGNFPDRFSGHQFPNYSSELNVNALLLGDSALYLCASSLVTVHEQYFGPGTRLTVT.

The chain employs TRBV19 and TRBJ1-5, with TRBD1 identical over 7 bases. The CDR3 is 14 residues long. CDR1 is LNHDA, CDR2 SQIVND, per germline (reference sequence). V gave up 8 bases and J gave up 3 bases; unmatched junction bases: 7. The CDR3 region is CASRQTGHNQPQHF. CDR3 in DNA: TGTGCCAGTCGACAGACAGGGCACAATCAGCCCCAGCATTTT.

The gene calls are TRBV6-1 and TRBJ1-2; 8 bases agree with TRBD1. Germline values: CDR1 MNHNS, CDR2 SASEGT. This CDR3 is 13 amino acids long. V shed 8 bases and J 5 bases; nucleotides not matched to a gene: 7. The CDR3 sequence: CASGQGAFYGYTF. For the CDR3, the DNA is TGTGCCAGCGGACAGGGAGCGTTTTATGGCTACACCTTC.

This clone has a handful of counts. This chain uses TRBV5-5 with TRBJ2-3, with unresolved D. The V and J ends lost 0 bases and 2 bases respectively, with 7 bases between them. Germline assignment: CDR1 SGHKS and CDR2 YYEKEE (reference sequence). This CDR3 is 14 amino acids long. As DNA, the CDR3 is TGTGCCAGCAGCTTGGGGGAAAACACAGATACGCAGTATTTT. It is translated as CASSLGENTDTQYF.

This clone was counted a few times. For the CDR3, the DNA is TGTGCCAGCAGCTTAGGGACAGCGGTGGGTGGCTACACCTTC. Translating gives CASSLGTAVGGYTF. V and J are TRBV9 and TRBJ1-2; TRBD1 matches 7 bases. The CDR3 covers 14 residues. The trim removed 4 bases at V and 7 bases at J, leaving 10 bases unmatched. Looked up from germline, CDR1 is SGDLS and CDR2 is YYNGEE.

This clone was found a few times. The J gene is TRBJ1-2, the V gene TRBV28; D gene ambiguous. The CDR3 is 14 amino acids. Trimming took off 1 base at V and 4 bases at J, with 10 bases between the two ends. The V gene's germline CDR1 is MDHEN and CDR2 SYDVKM. The CDR3 bases are TGTGCCAGCAGTTTATCCGAAGAGGGCTATGGCTACACCTTC. It encodes CASSLSEEGYGYTF.

The chain is built from TRBV4-2 and TRBJ2-1; TRBD2 matches at 9 bases. The V segment lost 3 bases and the J segment 8 bases; nucleotides outside the gene matches: 8. Germline V gives CDR1 LGHNA, CDR2 YNFKEQ. The CDR3 is made up of 15 amino acids. DNA for the CDR3: TGTGCCAGCAGCCAGCTAGCGGGGTTGGTCGATGAGCAGTTCTTC. Protein: CASSQLAGLVDEQFF.

This clone showed up just a few times. The chain recombines TRBV5-6 with TRBJ1-1; a possible D gene is TRBD1 (6 bases). This CDR3 has 15 amino acids. The ends were cut back, 5 bases at V and 3 bases at J, with 17 bases in the middle. CDR1 is SGHDT, CDR2 YYEEEE, per germline. CDR3 nucleotides: TGTGCCAGCAGGGGGAGGGGACATGTGGACACTGAAGCTTTCTTT. It codes for CASRGRGHVDTEAFF.

This clone has a handful of counts. The genes are TRBV6-5 and TRBJ1-1, with a possible D match to TRBD1 (5 bases). Looked up from germline, CDR1 is MNHEY and CDR2 is SVGAGI. Trimming took 6 bases from V and 1 from J, leaving 9 bases between them. This CDR3 has 13 residues. This CDR3 reads CASRIGQNTEAFF. The CDR3 coding sequence is TGTGCCAGCAGGATCGGACAGAACACTGAAGCTTTCTTT.

This chain connects TRBV5-1 to TRBJ2-5, with 7 bases fitting TRBD2. V lost 0 bases to trimming and J lost 4 bases; unmatched junction nucleotides: 3. Germline values: CDR1 SGHRS, CDR2 YFSETQ. This CDR3 is built from 14 residues. The CDR3, as DNA: TGCGCCAGCAGCTTGGAGGGGAGGGGAGAGACCCAGTACTTC. Its translation: CASSLEGRGETQYF.

V and J are TRBV6-5 and TRBJ1-1, with unresolved D. CDR3 length: 15 residues. Germline V gene lookup returns CDR1 MNHEY and CDR2 SVGAGI. With 0 bases removed from V and 1 base from J, the gap between germline ends came to 9 bases. The CDR3 is CASSYSDGWNTEAFF. Here the CDR3 DNA reads TGTGCCAGCAGTTACTCGGACGGCTGGAACACTGAAGCTTTCTTT.

The rearrangement joins TRBV7-8 to TRBJ2-7; 10 bases agree with TRBD2. The trim removed 5 bases at V and 4 bases at J, leaving 5 bases unmatched. The CDR3 has 14 amino acids. Germline V gene sequence: CDR1 SGHVS, CDR2 FQNEAQ. The CDR3 DNA follows: TGTGCCAGCAGCCCACCTAGCGGGGGATACGAGCAGTACTTC. Translation: CASSPPSGGYEQYF.

The V gene is TRBV5-1, the J gene TRBJ2-3; 13 positions match TRBD2. CDR1 and CDR2 from the germline V gene are SGHRS and YFSETQ. J lost 2 bases, V lost 6 bases, and 6 bases had no gene match. This CDR3 region has 16 residues. The CDR3 region has the DNA TGCGCCAGCAACCTGGGACTAGCGGGGCCCACAGATACGCAGTATTTT. Translated, it gives CASNLGLAGPTDTQYF.

The sample holds a few counts of this clone. The chain is built from TRBV9 and TRBJ2-3; no reliable D call. CDR1 and CDR2 (germline): SGDLS, YYNGEE. Between the trimmed V and J ends, which lost 3 bases and 0 bases, there was a span of 5 bases. This CDR3 is 13 amino acids long. CDR3 sequence (DNA): TGTGCCAGCAGCGGAGGTAGCACAGATACGCAGTATTTT. It specifies CASSGGSTDTQYF. The variable domain in full, completed from reference TRBV9 and TRBJ2-3, reads DSGVTQTPKHLITATGQRVTLRCSPRSGDLSVYWYQQSLDQGLQFLIQYYNGEERAKGNILERFSAQQFPDLHSELNLSSLELGDSALYFCASSGGSTDTQYFGPGTRLTVL.

The V gene is TRBV5-1, the J gene TRBJ2-7; 9 bases agree with TRBD1. The CDR3 is 15 residues long. Germline V lookup: CDR1 SGHRS, CDR2 YFSETQ. V lost 0 bases to trimming and J lost 2 bases; unmatched junction nucleotides: 3. The CDR3 here is CASSLVGTGPYEQYF. CDR3 sequence (DNA): TGCGCCAGCAGCTTGGTGGGGACAGGGCCCTACGAGCAGTACTTC.

V and J are TRBV6-7 and TRBJ2-4, with TRBD2 matching 7 bases. Being an ORF, TRBV6-7 has a function that is uncertain. CDR3 length: 17 residues. J lost 0 bases, V lost 5 bases, and 10 bases had no gene match. DNA of the CDR3: TGTGCCAGCAGTCCCCTAAGGGAGGGAAAAGCCAAAAACATTCAGTACTTC. Amino acids: CASSPLREGKAKNIQYF.

To note about this clone: A junction boundary mismatches the germline segment, possibly from a read error. This rearrangement joins TRBV7-7 to TRBJ2-1; 11 nucleotides match TRBD2. Germline CDR1 reads SSHAT; CDR2 reads FNYEAQ (reference sequence). The CDR3 spans 16 residues. The CDR3: CASSPKASGGPSEQFF. The DNA for the CDR3 is TGTGCTAGCAGCCCCAAGGCTAGCGGGGGGCCGAGTGAGCAGTTCTTC.